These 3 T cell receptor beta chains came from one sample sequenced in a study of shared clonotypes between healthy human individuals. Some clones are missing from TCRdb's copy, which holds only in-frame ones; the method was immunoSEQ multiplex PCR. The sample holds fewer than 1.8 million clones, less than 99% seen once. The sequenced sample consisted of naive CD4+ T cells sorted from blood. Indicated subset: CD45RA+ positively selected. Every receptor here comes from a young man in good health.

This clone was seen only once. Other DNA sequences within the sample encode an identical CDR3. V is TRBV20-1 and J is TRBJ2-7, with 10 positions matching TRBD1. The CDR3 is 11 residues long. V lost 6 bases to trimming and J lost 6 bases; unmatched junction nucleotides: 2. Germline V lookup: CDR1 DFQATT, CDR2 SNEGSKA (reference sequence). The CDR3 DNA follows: TGCAGTGCCGACAGGGGGCGCGAGCAGTACTTC. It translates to CSADRGREQYF.

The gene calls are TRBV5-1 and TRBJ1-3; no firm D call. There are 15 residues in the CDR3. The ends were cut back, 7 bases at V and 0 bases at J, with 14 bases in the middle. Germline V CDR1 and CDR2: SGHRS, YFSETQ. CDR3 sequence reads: CASGPNPFSGNTIYF. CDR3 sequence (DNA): TGCGCCAGCGGCCCGAATCCTTTCTCTGGAAACACCATATATTTT.

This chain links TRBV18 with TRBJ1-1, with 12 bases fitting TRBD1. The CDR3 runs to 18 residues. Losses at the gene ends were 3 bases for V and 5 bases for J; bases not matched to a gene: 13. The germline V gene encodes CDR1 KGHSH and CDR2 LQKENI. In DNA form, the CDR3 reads TGTGCCAGCTCACCGATAGTCCCGGGACAGGGGGCAGGTACTGAAGCTTTCTTT. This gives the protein CASSPIVPGQGAGTEAFF.